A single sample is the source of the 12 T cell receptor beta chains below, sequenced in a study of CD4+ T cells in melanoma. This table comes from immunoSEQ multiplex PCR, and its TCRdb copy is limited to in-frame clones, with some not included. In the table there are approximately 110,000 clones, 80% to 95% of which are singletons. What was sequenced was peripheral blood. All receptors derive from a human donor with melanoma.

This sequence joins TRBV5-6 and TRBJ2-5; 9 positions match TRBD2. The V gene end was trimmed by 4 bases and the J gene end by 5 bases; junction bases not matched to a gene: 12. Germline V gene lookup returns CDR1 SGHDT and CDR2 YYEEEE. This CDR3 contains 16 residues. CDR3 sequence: CASSHPGLAPGETQYF. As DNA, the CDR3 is TGTGCCAGCAGCCACCCCGGACTAGCGCCCGGGGAGACCCAGTACTTC.

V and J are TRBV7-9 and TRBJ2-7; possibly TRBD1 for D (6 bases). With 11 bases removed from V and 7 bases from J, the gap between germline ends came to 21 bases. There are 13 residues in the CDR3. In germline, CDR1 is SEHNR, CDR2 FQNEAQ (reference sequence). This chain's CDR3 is CASEVGYQGEQYF. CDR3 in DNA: TGTGCCTCAGAAGTGGGCTACCAGGGGGAGCAGTACTTC.

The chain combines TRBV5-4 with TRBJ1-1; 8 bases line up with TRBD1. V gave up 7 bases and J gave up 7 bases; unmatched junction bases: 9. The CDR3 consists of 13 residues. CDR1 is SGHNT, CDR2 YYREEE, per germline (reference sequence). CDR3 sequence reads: CASGGQGVNEAFF. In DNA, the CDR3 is TGTGCCAGCGGAGGACAGGGAGTAAATGAAGCTTTCTTT.

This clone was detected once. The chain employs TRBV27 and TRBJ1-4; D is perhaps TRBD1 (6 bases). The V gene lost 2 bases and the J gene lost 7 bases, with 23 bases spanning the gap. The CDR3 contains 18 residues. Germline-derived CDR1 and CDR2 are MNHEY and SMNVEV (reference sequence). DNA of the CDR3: TGTGCCAGCAGTTTAACCCTAGGCCCAGGGGCGGGGGTTGAAAAACTGTTTTTT. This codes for CASSLTLGPGAGVEKLFF.

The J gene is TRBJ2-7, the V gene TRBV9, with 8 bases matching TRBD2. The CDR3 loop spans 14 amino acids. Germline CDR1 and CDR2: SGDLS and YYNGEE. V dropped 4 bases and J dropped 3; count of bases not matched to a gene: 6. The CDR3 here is CASSPGTRNYEQYF. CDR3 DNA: TGTGCCAGCAGCCCGGGGACTAGGAACTACGAGCAGTACTTC.

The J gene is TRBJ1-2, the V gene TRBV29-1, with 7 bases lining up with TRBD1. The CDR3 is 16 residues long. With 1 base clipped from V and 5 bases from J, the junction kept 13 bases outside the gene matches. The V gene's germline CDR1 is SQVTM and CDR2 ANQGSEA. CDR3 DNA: TGCAGCGTTGAAGCCGCGGGGACAGAGGAAGTGTATGGCTACACCTTC. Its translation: CSVEAAGTEEVYGYTF.

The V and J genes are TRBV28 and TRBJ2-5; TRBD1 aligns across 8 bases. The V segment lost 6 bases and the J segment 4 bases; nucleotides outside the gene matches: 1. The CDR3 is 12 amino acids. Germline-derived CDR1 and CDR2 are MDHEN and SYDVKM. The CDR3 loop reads CASRTGGETQYF. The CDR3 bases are TGTGCCAGCAGAACAGGGGGAGAGACCCAGTACTTC.

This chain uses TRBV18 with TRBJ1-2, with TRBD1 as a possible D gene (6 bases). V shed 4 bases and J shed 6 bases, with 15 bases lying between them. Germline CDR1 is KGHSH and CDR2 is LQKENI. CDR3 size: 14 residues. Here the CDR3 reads CASSLTTGSDGYTF. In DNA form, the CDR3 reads TGTGCCAGCTCACTTACGACAGGATCCGATGGCTACACCTTC.

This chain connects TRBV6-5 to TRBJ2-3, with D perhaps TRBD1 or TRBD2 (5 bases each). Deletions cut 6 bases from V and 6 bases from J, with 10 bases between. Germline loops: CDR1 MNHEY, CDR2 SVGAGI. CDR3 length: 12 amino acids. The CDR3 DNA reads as TGTGCCAGCAGCAACGGGGCGGATACGCAGTATTTT. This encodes CASSNGADTQYF.

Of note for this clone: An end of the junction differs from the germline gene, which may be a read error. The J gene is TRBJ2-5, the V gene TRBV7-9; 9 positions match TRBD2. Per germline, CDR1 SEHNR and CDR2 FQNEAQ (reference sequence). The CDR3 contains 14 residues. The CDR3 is CASSPYASGVGDDF. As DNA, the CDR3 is TGTGCCAGCAGCCCTTACGCTAGCGGGGTGGGCGATGACTTC.

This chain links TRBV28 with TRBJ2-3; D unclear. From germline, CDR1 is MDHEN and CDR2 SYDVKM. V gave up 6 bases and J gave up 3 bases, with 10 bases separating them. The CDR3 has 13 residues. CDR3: CASSPRATDTQYF. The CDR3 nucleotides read TGTGCCAGCAGCCCTCGGGCGACAGATACGCAGTATTTT.

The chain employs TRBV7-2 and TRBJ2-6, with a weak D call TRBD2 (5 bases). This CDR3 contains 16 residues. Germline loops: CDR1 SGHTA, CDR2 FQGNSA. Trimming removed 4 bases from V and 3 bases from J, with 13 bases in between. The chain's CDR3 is CASSSGNWYGANVLTF. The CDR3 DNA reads TGTGCCAGCAGCTCCGGGAATTGGTATGGGGCCAACGTCCTGACTTTC.